The rows below give T cell receptor beta chains drawn from one sample of a study of human T cells and chemical hapten exposure. In TCRdb, the RACE reads were re-called with MiXCR into one record per CDR3 protein. The sample comprises about 90,000 distinct CDR3 sequences, roughly a tenth of which are singletons, and approximately 2.2% rests with the top ten. The sequences come from whole blood, collected in connection with sensitization to the hapten diphenylcyclopropenone (DPC). The receptors shown here come from a man in his forties with alopecia areata. Some clones in this sample may be carry-over from other donors' samples. The CDR3 runs from the conserved cysteine through the conserved F or W. D genes are given only for firm matches. Size is omitted from some rows. Given values are once, few, many or a class for expanded clones.

J | D | V | size | DNA | CDR3
TRBJ2-7 | - | TRBV12-3/TRBV12-4 | - | TGTGCCAGCAAGATTCACAGTGTAAGCTACGAGCAGTACTTC | CASKIHSVSYEQYF
TRBJ2-4 | - | TRBV6-2/TRBV6-3 | many | TGTGCCAGCTACACCGAGGAAGGAGCCAAAAACATTCAGTACTTC | CASYTEEGAKNIQYF
TRBJ2-7 | TRBD2 | TRBV25-1 | - | TGTGCCAGCACCCTAGGACTAGCGGGAGGTCCCTACGAGCAGTACTTC | CASTLGLAGGPYEQYF
TRBJ2-1 | - | TRBV5-1 | few | TGCGCCAGCAGCTTGTACGAAGGCTCCTCCTACAATGAGCAGTTCTTC | CASSLYEGSSYNEQFF
TRBJ1-2 | - | TRBV10-3 | few | TGTGCCATCAGTGGCCCCGCCGGCCGTTATGGCTACACCTTC | CAISGPAGRYGYTF
TRBJ2-3 | TRBD2 | TRBV29-1 | - | TGCAGCGTTGAAGACGGGACTAGCGGATTAGGGGATACGCAGTATTTT | CSVEDGTSGLGDTQYF
TRBJ2-1 | - | TRBV7-2 | - | TGTGCCAGCAGCCGTCCGGACCACTACAATGAGCAGTTCTTC | CASSRPDHYNEQFF
TRBJ2-1 | - | TRBV21-1 | - | TGTGCCAGCAGCAACGACAGGGGAGGAGGGAGCTCCTACAATGAGCAGTTCTTC | CASSNDRGGGSSYNEQFF
TRBJ2-7 | - | TRBV25-1 | - | TGTGCCAGCTGCCCCGGGACCTCCGAGCAGTACTTC | CASCPGTSEQYF
TRBJ1-1 | - | TRBV27 | few | TGTGCCAGCAGTTTATCAGGAATTAACACTGAAGCTTTCTTT | CASSLSGINTEAFF
TRBJ2-7 | TRBD1 | TRBV5-1 | - | TGCGCCAGCAGCTTGGCCCGGACAGGGCCCGCCTACGAGCAGTACTTC | CASSLARTGPAYEQYF
TRBJ2-7 | - | TRBV20-1 | few | TGCAGTGCTAGTTTTATGGGGGGAGCAACAAGTTACGAGCAGTACTTC | CSASFMGGATSYEQYF
TRBJ2-2 | - | TRBV20-1 | few | TGCAGTGCTAGAGACGGGACTCATAACACCGGGGAGCTGTTTTTT | CSARDGTHNTGELFF
TRBJ1-3 | TRBD1 | TRBV18 | few | TGTGCCAGCTCACCATCGAGGGGGCCTGGAAACACCATATATTTT | CASSPSRGPGNTIYF
TRBJ2-3 | - | TRBV27 | few | TGTGCCAGCAGTTGGGGACCCATCCGGTCCACAGATACGCAGTATTTT | CASSWGPIRSTDTQYF
TRBJ2-1 | - | TRBV18 | - | TGTGCCAGCTCAAGGGACCGATACAATGAGCAGTTCTTC | CASSRDRYNEQFF
TRBJ2-1 | - | TRBV10-3 | few | TGTGCCATCAGTGAGTCAGGGGACTACAATGAGCAGTTCTTC | CAISESGDYNEQFF
TRBJ2-1 | - | TRBV5-6 | few | TGTGCCAGCAGCCTACGAGACGGGTACAATGAGCAGTTCTTC | CASSLRDGYNEQFF
TRBJ2-3 | - | TRBV27 | - | TGTGCCAGCAGTTTATCCCACGGCGATACGCAGTATTTT | CASSLSHGDTQYF
TRBJ2-2 | TRBD2 | TRBV5-1 | few | TGCGCCAGCAGTGGGACTAGCGGGAGTCGGGCCGGGGAGCTGTTTTTT | CASSGTSGSRAGELFF
TRBJ1-5 | TRBD1 | TRBV6-5 | - | TGTGCCAGCAGTCGGGCACAGGGGGCTTCTCAGCCCCAGCATTTT | CASSRAQGASQPQHF
TRBJ1-2 | - | TRBV5-8 | - | TGTGCCAGCAGCTTAAATATAGGGGACTATGGCTACACCTTC | CASSLNIGDYGYTF
TRBJ2-3 | TRBD1 | TRBV6-5 | few | TGTGCCAGCAGTCGAGACATACAGGGGGCTAATACGCAGTATTTT | CASSRDIQGANTQYF